This TCR beta chain appears in the sequencing data of a study of blood T cell repertoires in COVID-19. The overall study: Samples representing acute and convalescent COVID-19 were sourced from the United States, Italy and Spain.

Profiling relied on immunoSEQ multiplex PCR, and the TCRdb table lists in-frame clones only, not all of them. The table includes about 300,000 clones, roughly 89% detected once. Clinical history as reported by participants underpinned cohort assignment. A COVID-19 case had been met by exposed participants during the 2 weeks before study entry. The CDR3 contains 17 residues. The germline V and J ends were trimmed by 1 base and 4 bases, with 18 bases remaining between them. Germline CDR1 is MGHDK and CDR2 is SYGVNS. Sequenced input: PBMCs or T cells enriched from blood (not recorded which). This sequence originates from a woman between 45 and 65 years old who had been exposed to COVID-19. The genes are TRBV25-1 and TRBJ2-3, with D perhaps matching TRBD2 (6 bases). This CDR3 reads CASSELGGTISPDTQYF. The DNA of the CDR3 is TGTGCCAGCAGTGAATTGGGGGGTACTATCTCACCAGATACGCAGTATTTT.